This T cell receptor beta chain was obtained from a study of blood T cells in healthy people across ages. Findings and limits, study-wide: The percentage of naive T cells correlated strongly with TCR beta diversity.

As for this clonotype: Its cognate antigen is unknown.

The authors ran a second PCR of about 6 to 12 cycles using a sample-barcoded 5' primer and a J-beta primer mix. TCRdb passed the 5' RACE reads through MiXCR, listing each CDR3 protein once. The repertoire includes 760,000 or so distinct CDR3 sequences, roughly 25% of them detected once, and 9.4% sits in the top ten. This CDR3 comprises 13 residues. This sample was shared with a second study, whose subject was T cells of mothers and their children.

The sequence came from a boy between 10 and 17 years old in good health. The chain carries TRBV21-1 and TRBJ1-2. TRBV21-1 is a recognized pseudogene. Sequencing input: blood. The CDR3: CASPGVLDYGYTF. The CDR3 bases are TGTGCCAGCCCTGGGGTTCTCGACTATGGCTACACCTTC.